This T cell receptor beta chain is drawn from a study of blood T cell repertoires in COVID-19 (dated by TCRdb to between 2020 and 2021). Concerning the study at large: Collaborator samples came from the United States, Italy and Spain and covered acute and convalescent phases of COVID-19. The material from the prospective study consisted of cDNA or gDNA derived from T cells, B-cell-depleted T cells, or PBMCs. The dataset comprised deeply sampled blood TCRbeta repertoires from subjects exposed to, actively infected with, or recovered from COVID-19. The repertoires were released in a freely available public database intended as a resource for research on the immune response to SARS-CoV-2. Samples came from the ongoing ImmuneRACE study (first 160 participants) plus 1,254 subjects from 6 global collaborators. Sample metadata almost always included a de-identified subject ID, COVID-19 status, age in years and sex. Where HLA class I and class II types were available, the types were taken from metadata supplied by the sample provider, not from assay-based typing. What the research found in general, with its limitations: The quantity of clinical and demographic metadata differed by source and by participant and was supplied without curation.

The CDR3 sequence holds 13 residues, the cysteine and phenylalanine included. Only the CDR3 part of the read is kept: 39 bases, read in frame from the first base. Trimming removed 1 base from V and 7 bases from J, leaving 8 bases between the germline ends. For CDR1 and CDR2, the germline V gene (reference sequence) lists LNHDA and SQIVND. In the case of this clone: Its specific antigen is unknown. No qualities accompany the bases; no much larger clone lies one base away.

Each collaborating institution followed its own protocols to collect whole blood in K2EDTA tubes. For TCRbeta analysis, collaborator samples were shipped as frozen whole blood, as isolated PBMCs, or as DNA extracted from either sample type. TCRbeta CDR3 regions were amplified from genomic DNA by means of the immunoSEQ Assay, a bias-controlled multiplex PCR. The original methods were these. The number of nucleated cells in each sample was estimated by amplification of reference gene primers within the assay. Sequence reads were collapsed and filtered to measure the absolute abundance of every unique TCRbeta CDR3 rearrangement. For each sample, productive Simpson clonality was calculated as the square root of Simpson's diversity index over productive rearrangements. TCRdb took this table from immuneACCESS and kept in-frame rearrangements with V and J called. Such tables lack part of the clones; where checked against another copy, unresolved V genes explain under half of the gap, and the rest is unexplained. V, J and clone size derive from that table, while D and trimming were established from the DNA sequence. In all, the sample holds tens of thousands of clones, and 85% to 90% of those were seen once. The ten largest clones add up to approximately 4.9% of the sample.

The rearranged segments are TRBV19 and TRBJ2-1, with the D gene uncertain. This TCR came from a man in his sixties with active COVID-19. What was sequenced was peripheral blood. The CDR3 reads CASSIGWPNEQFF. The DNA is TGTGCCAGTAGTATAGGGTGGCCAAATGAGCAGTTCTTC.